This TCR beta chain was profiled in a study of cytomegalovirus exposure and HLA in healthy donors. The study, taken as a whole, reports: TCR beta V- and J-gene trimming, according to a later analysis, was linked to a missense DCLRE1C variant.

This CDR3 comprises 15 residues. Germline-derived CDR1 and CDR2 are LNHNV and YYDKDF (reference sequence). Deletions cut 1 base from V and 0 bases from J, with 7 bases between. Amplification used 60 Vbeta primers and 13 Jbeta primers. TCRdb's copy holds only in-frame clones and misses some; the assay was immunoSEQ multiplex PCR. The sample yields some 48,000 clones, of which the top ten take up 2.1%. About this clone: Its antigen is currently unknown.

The rearrangement joins TRBV15 to TRBJ1-3; TRBD1 is a possible D gene (6 bases). The clonotype comes from a middle-aged woman in good health and CMV-seronegative. The material sequenced was PBMCs. The CDR3 is CATSRGTVSGNTIYF. CDR3 DNA sequence: TGTGCCACCAGCAGAGGGACAGTCTCTGGAAACACCATATATTTT.